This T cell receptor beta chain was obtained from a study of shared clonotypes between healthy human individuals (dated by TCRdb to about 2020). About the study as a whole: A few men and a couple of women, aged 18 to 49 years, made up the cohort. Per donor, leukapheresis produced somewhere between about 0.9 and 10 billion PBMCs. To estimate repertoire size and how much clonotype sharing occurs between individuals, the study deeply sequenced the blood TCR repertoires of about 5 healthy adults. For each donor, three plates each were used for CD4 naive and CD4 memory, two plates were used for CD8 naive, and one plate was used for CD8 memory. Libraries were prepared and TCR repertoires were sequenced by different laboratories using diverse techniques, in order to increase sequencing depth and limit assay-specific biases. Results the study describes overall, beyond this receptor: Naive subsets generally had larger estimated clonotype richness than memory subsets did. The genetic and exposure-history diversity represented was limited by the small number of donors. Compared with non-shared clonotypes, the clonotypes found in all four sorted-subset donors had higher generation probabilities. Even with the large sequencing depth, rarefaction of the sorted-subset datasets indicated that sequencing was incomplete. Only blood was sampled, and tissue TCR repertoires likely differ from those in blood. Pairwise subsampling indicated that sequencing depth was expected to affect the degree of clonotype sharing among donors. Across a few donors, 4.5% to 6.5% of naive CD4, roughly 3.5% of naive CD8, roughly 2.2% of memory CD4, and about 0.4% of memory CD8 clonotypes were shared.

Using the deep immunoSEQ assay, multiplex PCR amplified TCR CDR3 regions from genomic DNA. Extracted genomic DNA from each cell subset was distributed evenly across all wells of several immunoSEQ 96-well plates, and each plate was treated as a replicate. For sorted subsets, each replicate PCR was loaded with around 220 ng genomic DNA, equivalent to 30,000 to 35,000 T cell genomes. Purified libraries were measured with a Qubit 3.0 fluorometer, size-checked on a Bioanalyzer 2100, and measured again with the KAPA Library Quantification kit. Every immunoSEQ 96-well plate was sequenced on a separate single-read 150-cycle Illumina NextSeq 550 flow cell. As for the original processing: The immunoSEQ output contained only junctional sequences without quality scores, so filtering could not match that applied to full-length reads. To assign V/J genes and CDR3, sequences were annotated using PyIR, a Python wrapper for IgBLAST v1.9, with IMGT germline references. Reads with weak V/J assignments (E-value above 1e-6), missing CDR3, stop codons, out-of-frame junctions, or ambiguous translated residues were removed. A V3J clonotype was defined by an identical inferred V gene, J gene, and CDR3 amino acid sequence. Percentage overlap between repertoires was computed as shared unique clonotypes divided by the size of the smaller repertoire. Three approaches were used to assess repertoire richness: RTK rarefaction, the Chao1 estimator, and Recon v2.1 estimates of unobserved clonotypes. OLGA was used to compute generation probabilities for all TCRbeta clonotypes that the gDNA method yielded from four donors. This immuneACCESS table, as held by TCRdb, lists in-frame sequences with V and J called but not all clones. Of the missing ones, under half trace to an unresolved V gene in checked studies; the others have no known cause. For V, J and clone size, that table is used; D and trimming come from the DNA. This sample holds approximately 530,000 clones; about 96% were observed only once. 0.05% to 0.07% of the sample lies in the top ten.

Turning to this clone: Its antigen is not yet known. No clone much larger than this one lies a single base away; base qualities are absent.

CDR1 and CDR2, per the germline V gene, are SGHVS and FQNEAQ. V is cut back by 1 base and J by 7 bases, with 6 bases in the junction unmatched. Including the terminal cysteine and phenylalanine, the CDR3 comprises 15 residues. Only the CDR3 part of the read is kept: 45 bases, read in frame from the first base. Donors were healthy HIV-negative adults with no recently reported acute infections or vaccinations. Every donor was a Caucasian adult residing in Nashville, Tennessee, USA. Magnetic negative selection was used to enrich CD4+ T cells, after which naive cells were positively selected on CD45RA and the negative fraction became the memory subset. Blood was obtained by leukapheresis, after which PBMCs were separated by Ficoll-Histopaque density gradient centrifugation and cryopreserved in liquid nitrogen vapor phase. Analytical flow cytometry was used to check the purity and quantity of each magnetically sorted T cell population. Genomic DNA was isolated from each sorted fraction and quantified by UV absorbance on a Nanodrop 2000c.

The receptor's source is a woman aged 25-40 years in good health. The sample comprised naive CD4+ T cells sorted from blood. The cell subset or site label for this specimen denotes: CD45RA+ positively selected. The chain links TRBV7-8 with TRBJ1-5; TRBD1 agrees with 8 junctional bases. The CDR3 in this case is CASSLEWTGQQPQHF. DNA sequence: TGTGCCAGCAGCTTAGAGTGGACAGGGCAACAGCCCCAGCATTTT.